These T cell receptor beta chains were read from a single sample in a study of T cells expressing NK-cell markers. Following a re-call of the 5' RACE reads, TCRdb has one entry per CDR3 protein and lacks DNA. Here the sample table reports a few hundred thousand distinct CDR3 sequences. Sequencing was carried out using blood T cells: a sorted CD56 or NKG2C T cell subset, CD4+ or CD8+ T cells, or bulk PBMC T cells (not recorded which). The receptor set was obtained from a man younger than 35 in good health. Each CDR3 is given with its conserved first and last residue.

v_call: TRBV27; j_call: TRBJ1-1; cdr3_aa: CASSSHQGSLSGPEAFF
v_call: TRBV4-1; j_call: TRBJ2-5; cdr3_aa: CASSQGGAPFQETQYF
v_call: TRBV20-1; j_call: TRBJ2-4; cdr3_aa: CSARGSGIAKNIQYF
v_call: TRBV5-1; j_call: TRBJ2-1; cdr3_aa: CASSLPGVKEQFF
v_call: TRBV20-1; j_call: TRBJ2-1; cdr3_aa: CSARESGRINEQFF
v_call: TRBV6-2/TRBV6-3; j_call: TRBJ2-1; cdr3_aa: CASSYLRWNEQFF
v_call: TRBV29-1; j_call: TRBJ1-5; cdr3_aa: CSVTGTGSRPQHF
v_call: TRBV10-3; j_call: TRBJ2-7; cdr3_aa: CAIRAGARPYEQYF
v_call: TRBV10-3; j_call: TRBJ2-1; cdr3_aa: CAISESPGAGRNEQFF
v_call: TRBV20-1; j_call: TRBJ1-1; cdr3_aa: CSARQPGRNTEAFF
v_call: TRBV7-2; j_call: TRBJ2-7; cdr3_aa: CASAWDRGFYEQYF